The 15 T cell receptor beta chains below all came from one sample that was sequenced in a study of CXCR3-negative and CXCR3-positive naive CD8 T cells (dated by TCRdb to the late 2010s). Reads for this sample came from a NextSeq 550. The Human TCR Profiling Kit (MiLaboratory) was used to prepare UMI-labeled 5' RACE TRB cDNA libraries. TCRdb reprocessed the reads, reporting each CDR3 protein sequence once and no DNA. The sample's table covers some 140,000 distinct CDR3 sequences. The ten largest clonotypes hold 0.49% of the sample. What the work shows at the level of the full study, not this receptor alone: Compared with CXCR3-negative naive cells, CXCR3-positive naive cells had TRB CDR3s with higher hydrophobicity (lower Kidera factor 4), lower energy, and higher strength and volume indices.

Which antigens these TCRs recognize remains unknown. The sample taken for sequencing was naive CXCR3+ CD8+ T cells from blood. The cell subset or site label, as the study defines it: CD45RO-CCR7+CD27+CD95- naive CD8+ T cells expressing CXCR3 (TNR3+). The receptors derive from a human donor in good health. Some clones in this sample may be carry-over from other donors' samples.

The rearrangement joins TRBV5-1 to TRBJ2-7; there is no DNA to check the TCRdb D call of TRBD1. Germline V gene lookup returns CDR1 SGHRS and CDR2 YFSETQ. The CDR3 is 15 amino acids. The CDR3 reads CASRLRDRGLYEQYF. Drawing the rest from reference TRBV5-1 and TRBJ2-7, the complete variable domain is KAGVTQTPRYLIKTRGQQVTLSCSPISGHRSVSWYQQTPGQGLQFLFEYFSETQRNKGNFPGRFSGRQFSNSRSEMNVSTLELGDSALYLCASRLRDRGLYEQYFGPGTRLTVT.

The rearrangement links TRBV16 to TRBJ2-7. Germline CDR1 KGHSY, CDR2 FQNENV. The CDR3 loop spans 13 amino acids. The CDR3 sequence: CASSQVTTYEQYF.

This CDR3 reads CASSVEGYEQYF. This rearrangement joins TRBV5-1 to TRBJ2-7. The CDR3 covers 12 residues. The germline CDR1 and CDR2 sequences are SGHRS and YFSETQ.

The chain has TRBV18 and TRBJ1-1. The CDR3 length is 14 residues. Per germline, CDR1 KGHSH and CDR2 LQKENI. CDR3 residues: CASSADGWATESFF.

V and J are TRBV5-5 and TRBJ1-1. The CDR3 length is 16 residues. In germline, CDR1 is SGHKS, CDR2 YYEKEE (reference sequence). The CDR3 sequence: CASSTLPGVEYTEAFF.

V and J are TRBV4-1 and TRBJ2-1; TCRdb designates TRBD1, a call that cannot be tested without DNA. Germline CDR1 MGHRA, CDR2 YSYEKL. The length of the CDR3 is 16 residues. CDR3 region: CASSHEPGQGYNEQFF.

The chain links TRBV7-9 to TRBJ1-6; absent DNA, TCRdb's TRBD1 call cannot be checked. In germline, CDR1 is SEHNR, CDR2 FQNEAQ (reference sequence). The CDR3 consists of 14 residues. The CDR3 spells CASSLVGVGSPLHF.

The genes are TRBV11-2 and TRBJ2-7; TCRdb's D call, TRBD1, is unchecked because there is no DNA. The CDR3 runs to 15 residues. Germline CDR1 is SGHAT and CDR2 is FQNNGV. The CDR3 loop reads CASSLWDSFTYEQYF.

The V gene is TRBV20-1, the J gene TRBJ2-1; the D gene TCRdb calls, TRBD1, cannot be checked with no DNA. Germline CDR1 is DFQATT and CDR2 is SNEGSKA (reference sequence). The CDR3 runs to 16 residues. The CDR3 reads CSASGGSVGTYNEQFF.

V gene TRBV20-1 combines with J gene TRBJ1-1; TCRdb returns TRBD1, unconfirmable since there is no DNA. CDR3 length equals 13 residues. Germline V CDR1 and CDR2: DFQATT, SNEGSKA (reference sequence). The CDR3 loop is CSETQAAGFGAFF.

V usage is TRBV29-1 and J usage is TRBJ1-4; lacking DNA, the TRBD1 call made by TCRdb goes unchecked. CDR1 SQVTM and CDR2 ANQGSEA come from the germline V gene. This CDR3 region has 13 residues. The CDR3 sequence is CSVRGVTGGKLFF.

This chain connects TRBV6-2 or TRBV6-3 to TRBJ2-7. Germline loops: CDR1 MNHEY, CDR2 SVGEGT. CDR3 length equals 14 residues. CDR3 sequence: CASSYETQAYEQYF.

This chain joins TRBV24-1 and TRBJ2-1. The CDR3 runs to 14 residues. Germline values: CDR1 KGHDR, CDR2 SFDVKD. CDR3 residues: CATSDLGFGNEQFF.

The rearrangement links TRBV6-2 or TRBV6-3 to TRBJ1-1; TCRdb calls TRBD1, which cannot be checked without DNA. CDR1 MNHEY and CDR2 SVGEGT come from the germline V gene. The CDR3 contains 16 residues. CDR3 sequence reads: CASSQLGTLLNTEAFF.

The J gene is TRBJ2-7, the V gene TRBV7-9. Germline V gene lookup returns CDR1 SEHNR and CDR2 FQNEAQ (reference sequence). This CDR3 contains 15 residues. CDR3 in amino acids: CASSVSEDSSYEQYF.